This section outlines one T cell receptor beta chain sequence together with its context. As yet, its antigen is unknown. As to time point: after neoadjuvant nivolumab, at surgical resection. PBMCs were not maintained or expanded in culture before analysis. This sample is drawn from a study of neoadjuvant anti-PD-1 for oral cavity cancer. Overall study context: Most patients had three to four biweekly doses of 3 mg/kg nivolumab before resection. Around day 43, patients without progression received a fourth nivolumab dose before surgery. Findings and caveats of the study: Treg/Th17 ratio rose with pretreatment blood and fell with post-treatment tumor TCRbeta clonality.

The CDR3 is 17 residues long. V lost 1 base and J lost 10; bases outside the gene matches: 15. Germline values: CDR1 SGHRS, CDR2 YFSETQ. Assay used: immunoSEQ multiplex PCR; TCRdb lists only in-frame clones, some missing. The table shows some 61,000 clones, with 85% occurring only once. The sample here was PBMCs, taken after nivolumab (anti-PD-1) treatment. The chain joins TRBV5-1 to TRBJ2-1; TRBD2 aligns across 9 bases. The origin of this receptor is a person between 40 and 79 years old with oral cavity squamous cell carcinoma. The CDR3 sequence: CASSLFEGTSLRGEQFF. Here the CDR3 DNA reads TGCGCCAGCAGCTTGTTTGAGGGGACTAGCCTTCGAGGGGAGCAGTTCTTC.